This T cell receptor (beta chain) was recorded in a study of blood T cell repertoires in COVID-19. Study summary: Donors in the United States, Italy and Spain gave samples during acute or convalescent COVID-19. T cells, B-cell-depleted T cells, or PBMCs supplied cDNA or gDNA.

Original analysis: By means of reference gene primer amplification, nucleated cell counts were estimated. Generated by immunoSEQ multiplex PCR, the TCRdb table keeps only in-frame clones and is missing some. The V and J calls and clone size come from that table; D and trimming were worked out from the DNA. This repertoire shows 150,000 to 200,000 clones, about 87% found once; its top ten account for roughly 1.5%. The germline V gene encodes CDR1 SEHNR and CDR2 FQNEAQ (reference sequence). This CDR3 is built from 14 residues. Trimming removed 4 bases from V and 5 bases from J, with 11 bases in between.

This clonotype was sampled from a woman in her forties or fifties with acute or convalescent COVID-19. The rearrangement joins TRBV7-9 to TRBJ2-2; tentatively, D is TRBD2 (5 bases). The sample taken for sequencing was peripheral blood. CDR3 bases: TGTGCCAGCAGCTCCGGTGAGGGAACCGGGGAGCTGTTTTTT. Its protein product is CASSSGEGTGELFF.